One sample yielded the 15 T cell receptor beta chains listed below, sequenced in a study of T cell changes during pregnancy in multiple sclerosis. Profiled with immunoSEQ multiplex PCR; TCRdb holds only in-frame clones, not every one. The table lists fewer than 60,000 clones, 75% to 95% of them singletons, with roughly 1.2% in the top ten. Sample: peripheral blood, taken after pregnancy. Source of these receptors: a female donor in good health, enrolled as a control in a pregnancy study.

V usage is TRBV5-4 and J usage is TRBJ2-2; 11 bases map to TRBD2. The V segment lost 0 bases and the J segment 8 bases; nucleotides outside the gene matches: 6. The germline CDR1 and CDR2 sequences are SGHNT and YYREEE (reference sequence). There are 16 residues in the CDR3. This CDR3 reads CASSLASGRSRGELFF. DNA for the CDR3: TGTGCCAGCAGCTTGGCTAGCGGGAGGAGTAGGGGGGAGCTGTTTTTT.

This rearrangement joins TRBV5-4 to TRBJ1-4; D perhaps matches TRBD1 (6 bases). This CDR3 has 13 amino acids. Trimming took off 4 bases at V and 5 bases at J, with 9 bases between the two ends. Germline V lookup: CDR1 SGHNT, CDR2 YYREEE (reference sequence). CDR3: CASSRTANEKLFF. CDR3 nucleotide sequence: TGTGCCAGCAGCCGGACAGCGAATGAAAAACTGTTTTTT.

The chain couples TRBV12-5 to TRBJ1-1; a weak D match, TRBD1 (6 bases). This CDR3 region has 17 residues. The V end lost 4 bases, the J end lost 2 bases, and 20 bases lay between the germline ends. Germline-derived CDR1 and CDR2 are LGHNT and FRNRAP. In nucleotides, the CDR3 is TGTGCTAGTGGTTCCCCCGTGGGGAGGGGGAATAACACTGAAGCTTTCTTT. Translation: CASGSPVGRGNNTEAFF. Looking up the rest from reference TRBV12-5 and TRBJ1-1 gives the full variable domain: DARVTQTPRHKVTEMGQEVTMRCQPILGHNTVFWYRQTMMQGLELLAYFRNRAPLDDSGMPKDRFSAEMPDATLATLKIQPSEPRDSAVYFCASGSPVGRGNNTEAFFGQGTRLTVV.

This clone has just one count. The CDR3: CASSPRGPSGYTF. CDR3 sequence (DNA): TGTGCCAGCAGTCCCAGGGGGCCAAGCGGCTACACCTTC. The V gene is TRBV6-5, the J gene TRBJ1-2; 8 nucleotides agree with TRBD1. The CDR3 has 13 residues. V shed 5 bases, J shed 8 bases, and the junction held 7 bases outside the gene matches. The germline V gene has CDR1 MNHEY and CDR2 SVGAGI.

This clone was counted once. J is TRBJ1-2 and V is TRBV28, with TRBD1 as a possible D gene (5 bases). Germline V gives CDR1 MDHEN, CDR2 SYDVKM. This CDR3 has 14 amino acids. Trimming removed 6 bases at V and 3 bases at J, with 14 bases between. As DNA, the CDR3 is TGTGCCAGCAGGGCCAGGGCAGTTGACTATGGCTACACCTTC. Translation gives CASRARAVDYGYTF.

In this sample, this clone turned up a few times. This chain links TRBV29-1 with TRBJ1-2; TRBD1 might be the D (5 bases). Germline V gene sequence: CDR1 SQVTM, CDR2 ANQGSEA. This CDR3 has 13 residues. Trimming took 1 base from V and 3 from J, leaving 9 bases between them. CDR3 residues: CSVEAGGDYGYTF. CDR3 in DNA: TGCAGCGTTGAAGCGGGGGGAGACTATGGCTACACCTTC.

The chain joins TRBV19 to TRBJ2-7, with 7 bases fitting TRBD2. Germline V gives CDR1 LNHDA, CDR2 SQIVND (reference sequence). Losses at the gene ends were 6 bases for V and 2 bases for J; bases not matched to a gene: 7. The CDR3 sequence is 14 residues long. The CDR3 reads CASSPRAGPYEQYF. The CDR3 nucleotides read TGTGCCAGTAGCCCGAGAGCGGGACCCTACGAGCAGTACTTC.

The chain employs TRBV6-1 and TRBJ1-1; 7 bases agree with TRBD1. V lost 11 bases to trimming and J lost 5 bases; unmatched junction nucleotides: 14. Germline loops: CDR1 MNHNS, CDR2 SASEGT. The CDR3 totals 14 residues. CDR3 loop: CAVRQGGGGTEAFF. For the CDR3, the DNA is TGTGCCGTGAGGCAGGGGGGCGGAGGGACTGAAGCTTTCTTT.

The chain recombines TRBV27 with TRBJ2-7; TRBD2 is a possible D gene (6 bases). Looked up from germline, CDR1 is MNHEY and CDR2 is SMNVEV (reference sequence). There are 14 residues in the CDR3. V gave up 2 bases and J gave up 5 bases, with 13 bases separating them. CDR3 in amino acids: CASSLAGRGNEQYF. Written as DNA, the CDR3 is TGTGCCAGCAGTTTAGCGGGACGGGGGAACGAGCAGTACTTC.

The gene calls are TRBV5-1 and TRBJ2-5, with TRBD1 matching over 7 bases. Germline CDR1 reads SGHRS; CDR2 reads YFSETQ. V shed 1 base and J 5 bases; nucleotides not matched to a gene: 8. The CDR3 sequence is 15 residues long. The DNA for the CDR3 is TGCGCCAGCAGCTTGACGCAGACAGGGTACGAGACCCAGTACTTC. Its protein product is CASSLTQTGYETQYF.

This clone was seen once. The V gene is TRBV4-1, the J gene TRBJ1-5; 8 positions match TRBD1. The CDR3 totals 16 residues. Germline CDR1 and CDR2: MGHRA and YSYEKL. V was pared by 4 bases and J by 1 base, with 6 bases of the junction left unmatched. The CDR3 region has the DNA TGCGCCAGCAGCCCCGCAAGGACAGGGAGCAATCAGCCCCAGCATTTT. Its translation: CASSPARTGSNQPQHF.

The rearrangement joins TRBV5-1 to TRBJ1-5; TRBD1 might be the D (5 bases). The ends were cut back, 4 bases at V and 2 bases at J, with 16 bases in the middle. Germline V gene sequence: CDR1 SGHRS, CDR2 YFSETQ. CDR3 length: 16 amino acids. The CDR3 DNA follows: TGCGCCAGCAGCCCTGCGGGGGGAGAGGGCAATCAGCCCCAGCATTTT. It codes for CASSPAGGEGNQPQHF.

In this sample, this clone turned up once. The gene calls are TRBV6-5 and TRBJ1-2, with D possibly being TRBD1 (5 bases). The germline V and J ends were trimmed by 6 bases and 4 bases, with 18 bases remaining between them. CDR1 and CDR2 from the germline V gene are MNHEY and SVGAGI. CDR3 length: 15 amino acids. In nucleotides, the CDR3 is TGTGCCAGCAGCTCCATTAGACAGTCGCCCTATGGCTACACCTTC. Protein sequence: CASSSIRQSPYGYTF.

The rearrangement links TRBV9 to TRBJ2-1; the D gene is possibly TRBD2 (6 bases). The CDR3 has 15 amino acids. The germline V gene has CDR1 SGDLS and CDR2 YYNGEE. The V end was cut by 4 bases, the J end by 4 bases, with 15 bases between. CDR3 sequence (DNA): TGTGCCAGCAGCTCCCGGCGGGACGCTTACAATGAGCAGTTCTTC. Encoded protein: CASSSRRDAYNEQFF.

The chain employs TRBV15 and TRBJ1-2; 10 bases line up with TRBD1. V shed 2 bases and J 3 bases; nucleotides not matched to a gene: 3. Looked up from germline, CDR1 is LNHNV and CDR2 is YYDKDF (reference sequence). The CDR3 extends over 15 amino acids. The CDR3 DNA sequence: TGTGCCACCAGCAGAAGACAGGGGGCTGACTATGGCTACACCTTC. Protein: CATSRRQGADYGYTF.